The 9 T cell receptor beta chains reported below all come from one sample, sequenced in a study of cytomegalovirus exposure and HLA in healthy donors. Both 60 Vbeta primers and 13 Jbeta primers went into the PCR. TCRdb keeps only in-frame clones here, not all; method: immunoSEQ multiplex PCR. This sample has 99,000 or so clones; over 70% occur once, and the top ten carry over 6.5%. The sample taken for sequencing was PBMCs. The origin of the receptors is a woman between 35 and 50 years old in good health and CMV-seropositive.

The rearrangement joins TRBV7-2 to TRBJ2-5, with a tentative D call TRBD2 (6 bases). V lost 7 bases to trimming and J lost 3 bases, with 15 bases between them. This CDR3 has 14 residues. Germline values: CDR1 SGHTA, CDR2 FQGNSA. The CDR3 coding sequence is TGTGCCAGCAACCAGCTAGCGAGGGAAGAGACCCAGTACTTC. Translating gives CASNQLAREETQYF. The variable domain in full, completed from reference TRBV7-2 and TRBJ2-5, reads GAGVSQSPSNKVTEKGKDVELRCDPISGHTALYWYRQSLGQGLEFLIYFQGNSAPDKSGLPSDRFSAERTGGSVSTLTIQRTQQEDSAVYLCASNQLAREETQYFGPGTRLLVL.

V usage is TRBV19 and J usage is TRBJ1-2; no clear D gene. The CDR3 runs 15 residues. Germline V lookup: CDR1 LNHDA, CDR2 SQIVND (reference sequence). V gave up 3 bases and J gave up 2 bases, with 13 bases separating them. CDR3 residues: CASSIQLGVNYGYTF. The CDR3 nucleotides read TGTGCCAGTAGTATTCAGCTAGGAGTAAACTATGGCTACACCTTC.

In its sample, this clone was seen once. The chain uses TRBV6-5 and TRBJ1-1, with no clear D. This CDR3 comprises 13 residues. Trimming took off 4 bases at V and 1 base at J, with 7 bases between the two ends. Germline-derived CDR1 and CDR2 are MNHEY and SVGAGI. The CDR3 nucleotides read TGTGCCAGCAGTTGGGCAGAGAACACTGAAGCTTTCTTT. It codes for CASSWAENTEAFF.

This clone was counted between two and nine times. The junction shows a germline mismatch at one end, possibly a read error. The chain employs TRBV5-4 and TRBJ2-5, with 8 bases aligning to TRBD1. Germline values: CDR1 SGHNT, CDR2 YYREEE (reference sequence). The CDR3 covers 15 residues. CDR3 sequence (DNA): TGCGCCAGCAGCCAAGATCTGCGGACAGGGGAGACCCAGTACTTC. This codes for CASSQDLRTGETQYF. Full variable domain (missing parts from reference TRBV5-4 and TRBJ2-5): ETGVTQSPTHLIKTRGQQVTLRCSSQSGHNTVSWYQQALGQGPQFIFQYYREEENGRGNFPPRFSGLQFPNYSSELNVNALELDDSALYLCASSQDLRTGETQYFGPGTRLLVL.

This clone has only a few counts. The chain couples TRBV10-3 to TRBJ1-5; the match to TRBD1 covers 7 bases. The CDR3 is made up of 15 amino acids. Germline loops: CDR1 ENHRY, CDR2 SYGVKD. Germline trimming cut 8 bases from V and 2 bases from J; bases unmatched to any gene: 9. The CDR3 loop is CAIREDRKGNQPQHF. The DNA for the CDR3 is TGTGCCATCCGAGAGGACAGGAAGGGCAATCAGCCCCAGCATTTT.

This clone was observed a few times. The chain links TRBV19 to TRBJ1-5; maybe TRBD1 (6 bases). This CDR3 contains 19 residues. V was shortened by 7 bases and J by 1 base, with 26 bases between the two germline ends. CDR1 and CDR2 (germline): LNHDA, SQIVND (reference sequence). The CDR3 protein is CASTVGASQGRGSNQPQHF. The CDR3 DNA follows: TGTGCCAGTACCGTGGGAGCATCTCAGGGGCGGGGGAGCAATCAGCCCCAGCATTTT.

The chain employs TRBV15 and TRBJ1-3; perhaps TRBD1 as D (5 bases). The CDR3 covers 16 residues. Germline assignment: CDR1 LNHNV and CDR2 YYDKDF (reference sequence). V shed 0 bases and J shed 5 bases, with 14 bases lying between them. For the CDR3, the DNA is TGTGCCACCAGCAGAGATCGAGCGGGGCTTAGAAACACCATATATTTT. Translating gives CATSRDRAGLRNTIYF.

This clone appeared a few times. This sample also contains other DNA sequences that code for the same CDR3. Written as DNA, the CDR3 is TGTGCCAGCAGCCCGAGCACAGATACGCAGTATTTT. As protein: CASSPSTDTQYF. The chain links TRBV7-9 to TRBJ2-3; D is undetermined. V was clipped by 5 bases and J by 0 bases, with 3 bases between them. CDR1 and CDR2 (germline): SEHNR, FQNEAQ (reference sequence). CDR3 size: 12 residues.

The chain is built from TRBV7-2 and TRBJ1-3, with D possibly matching TRBD1 (6 bases). Germline V gene data show CDR1 as SGHTA and CDR2 as FQGNSA. V dropped 0 bases and J dropped 3 bases, with 6 bases sitting between them. There are 14 residues in the CDR3. CDR3 in amino acids: CASSLAGGGNTIYF. As DNA, the CDR3 is TGTGCCAGCAGCTTAGCAGGGGGTGGAAACACCATATATTTT.